This record looks at one T cell receptor beta chain sequence and its context. V lost 10 bases and J 5 bases, leaving 17 bases between the germline ends. The CDR3 extends over 13 amino acids. CDR1 and CDR2 (germline): LNHDA, SQIVND (reference sequence). The data were obtained in a study of blood T cell repertoires in COVID-19. The overall study: T cells, B-cell-depleted T cells, or PBMCs provided the cDNA or gDNA that served as material.

Profiling relied on immunoSEQ multiplex PCR, and the TCRdb table lists in-frame clones only, not all of them. The table records some 150,000 clones, 80% of them present only once. The sample taken for sequencing was peripheral blood. V gene TRBV19 combines with J gene TRBJ2-5; a weak D match, TRBD2 (6 bases). The TCR comes from a man aged 55-75 years with active or convalescent COVID-19. In DNA, the CDR3 is TGTGCCACCCGGCGGGACCTCACGGAGACCCAGTACTTC. Residues: CATRRDLTETQYF.